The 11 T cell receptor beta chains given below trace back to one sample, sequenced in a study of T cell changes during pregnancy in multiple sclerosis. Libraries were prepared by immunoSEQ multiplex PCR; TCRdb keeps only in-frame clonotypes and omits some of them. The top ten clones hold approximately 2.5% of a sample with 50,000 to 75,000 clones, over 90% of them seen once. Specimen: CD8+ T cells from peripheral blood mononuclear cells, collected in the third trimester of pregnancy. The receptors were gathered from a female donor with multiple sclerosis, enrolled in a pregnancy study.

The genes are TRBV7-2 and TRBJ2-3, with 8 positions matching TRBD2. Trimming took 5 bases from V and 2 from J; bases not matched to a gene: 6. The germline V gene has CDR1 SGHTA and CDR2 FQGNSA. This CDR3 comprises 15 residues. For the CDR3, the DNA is TGTGCCAGCAGCCGTACTAGCGGACACACAGATACGCAGTATTTT. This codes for CASSRTSGHTDTQYF.

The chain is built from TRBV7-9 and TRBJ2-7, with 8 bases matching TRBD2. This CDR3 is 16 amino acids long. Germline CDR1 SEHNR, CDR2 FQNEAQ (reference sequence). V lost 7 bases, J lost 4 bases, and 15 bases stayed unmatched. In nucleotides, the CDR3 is TGTGCCAGCACCCTAACGACGGGACTAGACACTTACGAGCAGTACTTC. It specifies CASTLTTGLDTYEQYF.

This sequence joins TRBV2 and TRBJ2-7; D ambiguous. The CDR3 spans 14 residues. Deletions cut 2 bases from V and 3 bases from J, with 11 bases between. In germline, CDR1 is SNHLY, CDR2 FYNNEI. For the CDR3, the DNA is TGTGCCAGCAGTGAAAGGCCCCGCGGCTACGAGCAGTACTTC. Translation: CASSERPRGYEQYF.

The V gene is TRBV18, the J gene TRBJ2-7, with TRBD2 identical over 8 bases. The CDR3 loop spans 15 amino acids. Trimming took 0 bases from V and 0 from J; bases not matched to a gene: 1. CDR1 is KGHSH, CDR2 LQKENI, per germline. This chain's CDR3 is CASSPPTSGSYEQYF. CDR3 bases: TGTGCCAGCTCACCACCCACTAGCGGCTCCTACGAGCAGTACTTC.

This chain's CDR3 is CASSPQGTTYEQYF. In DNA, the CDR3 is TGTGCCAGCAGTCCACAGGGGACCACCTACGAGCAGTACTTC. The chain employs TRBV27 and TRBJ2-7; the match to TRBD1 covers 7 bases. This CDR3 region has 14 residues. The germline gives CDR1 MNHEY, CDR2 SMNVEV (reference sequence). The J segment lost 2 bases and the V segment lost 5 bases, leaving 6 bases of the junction unmatched.

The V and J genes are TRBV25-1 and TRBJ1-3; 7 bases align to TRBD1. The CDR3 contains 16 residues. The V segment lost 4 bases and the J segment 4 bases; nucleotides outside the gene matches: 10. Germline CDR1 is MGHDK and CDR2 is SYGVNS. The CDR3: CASSGVGTAPGNTIYF. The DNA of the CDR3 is TGTGCCAGCAGTGGGGTAGGGACAGCGCCGGGAAACACCATATATTTT.

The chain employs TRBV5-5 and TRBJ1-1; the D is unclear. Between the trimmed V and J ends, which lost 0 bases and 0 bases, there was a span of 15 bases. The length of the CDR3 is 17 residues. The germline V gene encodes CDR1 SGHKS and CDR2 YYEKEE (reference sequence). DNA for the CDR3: TGTGCCAGCAGCTTGGAATTATCTGGGCCGCTGAACACTGAAGCTTTCTTT. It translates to CASSLELSGPLNTEAFF.

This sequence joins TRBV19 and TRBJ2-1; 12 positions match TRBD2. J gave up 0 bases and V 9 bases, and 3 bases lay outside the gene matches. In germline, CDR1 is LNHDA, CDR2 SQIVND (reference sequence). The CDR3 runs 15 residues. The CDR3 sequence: CASGLAGSSYNEQFF. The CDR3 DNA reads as TGTGCCAGCGGACTAGCGGGAAGCTCCTACAATGAGCAGTTCTTC. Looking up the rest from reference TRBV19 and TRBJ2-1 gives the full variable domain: DGGITQSPKYLFRKEGQNVTLSCEQNLNHDAMYWYRQDPGQGLRLIYYSQIVNDFQKGDIAEGYSVSREKKESFPLTVTSAQKNPTAFYLCASGLAGSSYNEQFFGPGTRLTVL.

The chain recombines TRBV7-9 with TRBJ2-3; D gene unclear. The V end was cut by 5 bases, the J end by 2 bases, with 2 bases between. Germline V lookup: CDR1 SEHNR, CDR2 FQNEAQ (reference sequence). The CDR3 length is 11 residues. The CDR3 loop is CASSLTDTQYF. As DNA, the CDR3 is TGTGCCAGCAGCCTCACAGATACGCAGTATTTT.

The CDR3: CASSVVRDVGGNEQFF. CDR3 DNA sequence: TGTGCCAGCAGCGTCGTTAGAGACGTAGGGGGCAATGAGCAGTTCTTC. The chain joins TRBV9 to TRBJ2-1; D may be TRBD1 (6 bases). Trimming cost V 2 bases and J 6 bases, with 18 bases left between them. The CDR3 is 16 residues long. The germline V gene encodes CDR1 SGDLS and CDR2 YYNGEE. Looking up the rest from reference TRBV9 and TRBJ2-1 gives the full variable domain: DSGVTQTPKHLITATGQRVTLRCSPRSGDLSVYWYQQSLDQGLQFLIQYYNGEERAKGNILERFSAQQFPDLHSELNLSSLELGDSALYFCASSVVRDVGGNEQFFGPGTRLTVL.

CDR3 protein: CASSRQAQFF. The CDR3 bases are TGTGCCAGCAGCCGACAGGCTCAATTCTTC. This chain links TRBV7-9 with TRBJ2-1; D possibly corresponds to TRBD1 (6 bases). Trimming stripped 5 bases from V and 16 bases from J, with 12 bases between. From germline, CDR1 is SEHNR and CDR2 FQNEAQ (reference sequence). There are 10 residues in the CDR3.